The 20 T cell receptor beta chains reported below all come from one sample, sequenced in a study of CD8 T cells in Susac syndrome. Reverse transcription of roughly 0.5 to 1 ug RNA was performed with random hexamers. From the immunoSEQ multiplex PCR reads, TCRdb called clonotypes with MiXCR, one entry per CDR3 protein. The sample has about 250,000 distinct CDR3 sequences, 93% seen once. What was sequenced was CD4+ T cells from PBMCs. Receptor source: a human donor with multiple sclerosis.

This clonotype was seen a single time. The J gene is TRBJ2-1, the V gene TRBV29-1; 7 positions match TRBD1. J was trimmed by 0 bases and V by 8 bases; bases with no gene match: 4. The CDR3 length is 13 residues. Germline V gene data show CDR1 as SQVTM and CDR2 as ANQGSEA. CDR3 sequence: CSTGQSSYNEQFF. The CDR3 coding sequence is TGCAGCACGGGACAGAGCTCCTACAATGAGCAGTTCTTC.

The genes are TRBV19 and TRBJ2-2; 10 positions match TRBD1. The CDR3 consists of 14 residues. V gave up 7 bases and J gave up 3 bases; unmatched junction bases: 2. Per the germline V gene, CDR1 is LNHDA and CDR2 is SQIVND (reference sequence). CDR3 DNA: TGTGCCAGTAAGGACAGGGGGGACACCGGGGAGCTGTTTTTT. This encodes CASKDRGDTGELFF.

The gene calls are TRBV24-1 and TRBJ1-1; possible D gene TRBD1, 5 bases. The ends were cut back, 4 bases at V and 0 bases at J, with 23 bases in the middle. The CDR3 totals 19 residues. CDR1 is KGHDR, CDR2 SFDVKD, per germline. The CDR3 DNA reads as TGTGCCACCAGTGAAGGAGGTGGAGGACAAACCTCCATGAACACTGAAGCTTTCTTT. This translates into CATSEGGGGQTSMNTEAFF.

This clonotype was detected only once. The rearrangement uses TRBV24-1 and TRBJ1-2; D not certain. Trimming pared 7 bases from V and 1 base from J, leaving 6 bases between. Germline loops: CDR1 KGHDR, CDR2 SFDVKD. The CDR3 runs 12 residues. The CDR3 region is CATRGDNYGYTF. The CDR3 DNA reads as TGTGCCACCAGGGGCGATAACTATGGCTACACCTTC.

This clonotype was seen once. This CDR3 reads CASSPGTAENYGYTF. Here the CDR3 DNA reads TGTGCCAGCAGCCCAGGCACCGCGGAGAACTATGGCTACACCTTC. The chain recombines TRBV5-5 with TRBJ1-2; D not resolved. CDR1 is SGHKS, CDR2 YYEKEE, per germline (reference sequence). V dropped 4 bases and J dropped 2 bases, with 15 bases sitting between them. The CDR3 runs to 15 residues.

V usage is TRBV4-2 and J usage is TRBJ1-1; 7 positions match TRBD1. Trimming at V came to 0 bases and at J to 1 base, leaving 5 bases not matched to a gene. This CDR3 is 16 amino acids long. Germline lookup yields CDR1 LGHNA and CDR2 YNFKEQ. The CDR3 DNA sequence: TGTGCCAGCAGCCAAGAGGGGAACAGGGGGAACACTGAAGCTTTCTTT. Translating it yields CASSQEGNRGNTEAFF.

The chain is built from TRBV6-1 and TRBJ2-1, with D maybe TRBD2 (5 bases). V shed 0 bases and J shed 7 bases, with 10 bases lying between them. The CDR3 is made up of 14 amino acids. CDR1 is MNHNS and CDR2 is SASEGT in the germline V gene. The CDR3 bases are TGTGCCAGCAGTGAAGCGCCTCGAGGGAATGAGCAGTTCTTC. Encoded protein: CASSEAPRGNEQFF.

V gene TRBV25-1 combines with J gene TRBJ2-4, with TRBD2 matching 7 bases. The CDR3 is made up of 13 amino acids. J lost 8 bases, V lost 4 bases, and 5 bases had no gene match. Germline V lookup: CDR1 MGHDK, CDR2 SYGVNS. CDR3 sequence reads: CASSGGGSDIQYF. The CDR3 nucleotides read TGTGCCAGCAGTGGGGGGGGGTCGGACATTCAGTACTTC.

The CDR3: CSVDRGRRRNEQFF. The CDR3 DNA reads as TGCAGCGTTGATCGTGGGAGGAGAAGGAATGAGCAGTTCTTC. The chain combines TRBV29-1 with TRBJ2-1; possible D gene TRBD2, 6 bases. With 3 bases removed from V and 7 bases from J, the gap between germline ends came to 16 bases. The germline V gene encodes CDR1 SQVTM and CDR2 ANQGSEA. The CDR3 loop spans 14 amino acids.

The CDR3 DNA follows: TGTGCCAGCTCACCTAGACCGGGACAGCGTAATGAAAAACTGTTTTTT. Translation gives CASSPRPGQRNEKLFF. This chain links TRBV18 with TRBJ1-4; 7 positions match TRBD1. The V gene's germline CDR1 is KGHSH and CDR2 LQKENI. Trimming at V came to 3 bases and at J to 4 bases, leaving 8 bases not matched to a gene. This CDR3 region has 16 residues.

The DNA of the CDR3 is TGTGCCAGCACTCGGCGCCAGGGCGCGAGCTACGAGCAGTACTTC. This translates into CASTRRQGASYEQYF. This chain links TRBV6-2 or TRBV6-3 with TRBJ2-7; D possibly corresponds to TRBD1 (5 bases). CDR1 MNHEY and CDR2 SVGEGT come from the germline V gene. The CDR3 consists of 15 residues. V was shortened by 7 bases and J by 3 bases, with 19 bases between the two germline ends.

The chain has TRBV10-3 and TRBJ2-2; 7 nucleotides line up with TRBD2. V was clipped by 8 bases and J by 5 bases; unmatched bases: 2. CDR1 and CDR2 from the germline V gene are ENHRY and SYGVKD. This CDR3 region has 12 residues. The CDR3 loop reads CAIYSGTGELFF. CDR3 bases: TGTGCCATCTATAGCGGGACCGGGGAGCTGTTTTTT.

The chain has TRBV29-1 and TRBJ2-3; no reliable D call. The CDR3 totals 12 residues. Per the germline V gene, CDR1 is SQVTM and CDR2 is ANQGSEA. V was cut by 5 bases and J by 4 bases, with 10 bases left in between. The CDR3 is CSVQPIADTQYF. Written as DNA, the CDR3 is TGCAGCGTTCAACCCATCGCAGATACGCAGTATTTT.

The CDR3: CASSPYSGAYEQYF. The CDR3 DNA sequence: TGTGCCAGCAGCCCGTACTCCGGGGCATACGAGCAGTACTTC. V gene TRBV7-9 combines with J gene TRBJ2-7; TRBD1 or TRBD2 may be the D gene (5 bases each). CDR1 SEHNR and CDR2 FQNEAQ come from the germline V gene (reference sequence). The V gene lost 5 bases and the J gene lost 4 bases, with 15 bases spanning the gap. This CDR3 region has 14 residues.

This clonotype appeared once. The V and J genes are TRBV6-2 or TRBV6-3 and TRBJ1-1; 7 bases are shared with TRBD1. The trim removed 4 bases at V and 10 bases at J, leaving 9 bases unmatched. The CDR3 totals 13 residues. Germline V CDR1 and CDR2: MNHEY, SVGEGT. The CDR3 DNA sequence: TGTGCCAGCAGTTCACAGGGGACCTACGGAGCTTTCTTT. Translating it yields CASSSQGTYGAFF.

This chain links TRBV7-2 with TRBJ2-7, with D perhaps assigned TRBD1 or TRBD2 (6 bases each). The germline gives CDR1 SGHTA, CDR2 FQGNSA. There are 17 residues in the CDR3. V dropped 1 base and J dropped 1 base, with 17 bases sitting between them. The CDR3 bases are TGTGCCAGCAGCTTAGGAGTGTCCGGGGGCGCTTCCTACGAGCAGTACGTC. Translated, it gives CASSLGVSGGASYEQYV.

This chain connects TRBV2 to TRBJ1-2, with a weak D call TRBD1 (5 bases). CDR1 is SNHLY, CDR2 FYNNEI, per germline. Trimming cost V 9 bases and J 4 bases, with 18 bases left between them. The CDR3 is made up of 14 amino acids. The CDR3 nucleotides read TGTGCCAGACAAAATAGATACGACAGCTATGGCTACACCTTC. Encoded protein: CARQNRYDSYGYTF.

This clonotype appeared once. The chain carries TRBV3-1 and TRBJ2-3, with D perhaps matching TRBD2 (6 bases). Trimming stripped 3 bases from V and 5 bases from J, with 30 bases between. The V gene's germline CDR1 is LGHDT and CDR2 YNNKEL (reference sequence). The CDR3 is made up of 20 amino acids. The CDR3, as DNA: TGTGCCAGCAGCCAGGAGGACGTACAGACTAGACGCCATAGGGGAGATACGCAGTATTTT. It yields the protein CASSQEDVQTRRHRGDTQYF.

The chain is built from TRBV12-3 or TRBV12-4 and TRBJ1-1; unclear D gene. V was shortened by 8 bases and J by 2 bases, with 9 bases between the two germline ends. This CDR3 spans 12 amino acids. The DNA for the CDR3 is TGTGCCAGCGGTCCAGCTAACACTGAAGCTTTCTTT. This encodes CASGPANTEAFF.

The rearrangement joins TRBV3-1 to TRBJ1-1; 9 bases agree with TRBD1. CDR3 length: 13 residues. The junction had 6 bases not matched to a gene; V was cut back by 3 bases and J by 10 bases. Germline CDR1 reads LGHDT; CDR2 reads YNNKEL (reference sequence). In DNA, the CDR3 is TGTGCCAGCAGCCAGGCGGACAGGGGAGCAGCTTTCTTT. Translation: CASSQADRGAAFF.